The 13 T cell receptor beta chains reported below all come from one sample, sequenced in a study of T cell changes during pregnancy in multiple sclerosis. The assay was immunoSEQ multiplex PCR, and TCRdb's table has in-frame clones only and misses some. The sample shows fewer than 75,000 clones, about 91% of them seen only once. The source material was peripheral blood, sampled in the first trimester of pregnancy. The receptors here all came from a female donor with multiple sclerosis, enrolled in a pregnancy study.

The CDR3 coding sequence is TGTGCCAGCAGCAGGGGAAGGAACACTGAAGCTTTCTTT. Translation: CASSRGRNTEAFF. V gene TRBV7-2 combines with J gene TRBJ1-1; perhaps TRBD1 as D (5 bases). The CDR3 consists of 13 residues. With 5 bases removed from V and 1 base from J, the gap between germline ends came to 8 bases. From germline, CDR1 is SGHTA and CDR2 FQGNSA.

The rearrangement uses TRBV2 and TRBJ2-1; 7 bases are a match to TRBD1. Germline lookup yields CDR1 SNHLY and CDR2 FYNNEI. The CDR3 has 12 residues. The V and J ends lost 8 bases and 5 bases, in that order; junction bases with no gene match: 3. The CDR3 reads CASGQENNEQFF. The CDR3, as DNA: TGTGCCAGCGGACAGGAGAACAATGAGCAGTTCTTC.

J is TRBJ2-2 and V is TRBV5-1, with TRBD2 identical over 10 bases. CDR3 length: 16 residues. CDR1 is SGHRS and CDR2 is YFSETQ in the germline V gene. The trim removed 4 bases at V and 6 bases at J, leaving 9 bases unmatched. CDR3 protein: CASSPSGGALSGELFF. CDR3 nucleotides: TGCGCCAGCAGCCCAAGCGGGGGGGCCCTGTCCGGGGAGCTGTTTTTT. Supplemented by reference TRBV5-1 and TRBJ2-2, the full variable domain reads KAGVTQTPRYLIKTRGQQVTLSCSPISGHRSVSWYQQTPGQGLQFLFEYFSETQRNKGNFPGRFSGRQFSNSRSEMNVSTLELGDSALYLCASSPSGGALSGELFFGEGSRLTVL.

V is TRBV27 and J is TRBJ1-5; 11 positions match TRBD1. Per the germline V gene, CDR1 is MNHEY and CDR2 is SMNVEV (reference sequence). J lost 5 bases, V lost 5 bases, and 5 bases had no gene match. The CDR3 has 15 residues. The CDR3 sequence is CASSPGTGGHQPQHF. CDR3 bases: TGTGCCAGCAGTCCCGGGACAGGGGGTCATCAGCCCCAGCATTTT.

J is TRBJ1-1 and V is TRBV5-1; weak D call: TRBD1 (5 bases). Trimming took 4 bases from V and 5 from J, leaving 15 bases between them. The CDR3 runs to 14 residues. Looked up from germline, CDR1 is SGHRS and CDR2 is YFSETQ. The CDR3 loop is CASSPSGADTEAFF. The CDR3 nucleotides are TGCGCCAGCAGCCCCTCTGGGGCAGATACTGAAGCTTTCTTT.

For the CDR3, the DNA is TGCGCCAGCAGCTTGGACGTCGGGAACGGCAAAAACATTCAGTACTTC. Its translation: CASSLDVGNGKNIQYF. The rearrangement links TRBV5-1 to TRBJ2-4; D possibly corresponds to TRBD2 (5 bases). The CDR3 covers 16 residues. The germline gives CDR1 SGHRS, CDR2 YFSETQ. Between the trimmed V and J ends, which lost 0 bases and 3 bases, there was a span of 13 bases.

This chain uses TRBV18 with TRBJ2-5; no clear D. Germline V lookup: CDR1 KGHSH, CDR2 LQKENI. The CDR3 extends over 12 amino acids. The V and J ends lost 3 bases and 0 bases respectively, with 2 bases between them. CDR3 in DNA: TGTGCCAGCTCACCCAACCAAGAGACCCAGTACTTC. Protein product: CASSPNQETQYF.

The V and J genes are TRBV27 and TRBJ2-7; 7 bases are shared with TRBD2. The V gene end was trimmed by 3 bases and the J gene end by 2 bases; junction bases not matched to a gene: 10. Germline V gives CDR1 MNHEY, CDR2 SMNVEV (reference sequence). The CDR3 spans 16 residues. DNA for the CDR3: TGTGCCAGCAGTTTTCGCAAAGCGGGAACGACCTACGAGCAGTACTTC. Translated, it gives CASSFRKAGTTYEQYF.

The chain recombines TRBV6-1 with TRBJ1-1; 12 bases map to TRBD1. Germline V lookup: CDR1 MNHNS, CDR2 SASEGT. The CDR3 extends over 14 amino acids. V lost 6 bases, J lost 10 bases, and 9 bases stayed unmatched. CDR3 sequence: CASRSGQGAPGAFF. In nucleotides, the CDR3 is TGTGCCAGCAGGTCGGGACAGGGGGCGCCTGGAGCTTTCTTT.

The count of this clone is one. The chain combines TRBV13 with TRBJ2-7; tentative D call: TRBD2 (6 bases). The germline V gene has CDR1 PRHDT and CDR2 FYEKMQ (reference sequence). This CDR3 is 13 amino acids long. V was clipped by 0 bases and J by 5 bases, with 8 bases between them. The CDR3 sequence: CASSLGTRNEQYF. The CDR3 nucleotides read TGTGCCAGCAGCTTAGGGACTAGAAACGAGCAGTACTTC.

This clone has just one count. The chain combines TRBV10-1 with TRBJ2-7, with D unclear. Per germline, CDR1 WNHNN and CDR2 SYGVQD (reference sequence). This CDR3 has 14 residues. Trimming left V 6 bases short and J 0 bases short, with 12 bases between. The CDR3 DNA reads TGCGCCAGCAGCTTCAGGCCAAGCTCCTACGAGCAGTACTTC. This codes for CASSFRPSSYEQYF.

This rearrangement joins TRBV7-3 to TRBJ2-5; D perhaps matches TRBD2 (7 bases). V lost 3 bases and J lost 5, with 10 bases in between. Looked up from germline, CDR1 is SGHTA and CDR2 is FQGTGA. CDR3 length: 13 amino acids. The CDR3 nucleotides read TGTGCCAGCAGCTTGAGGGGGGGGGAGACCCAGTACTTC. This translates into CASSLRGGETQYF.

J is TRBJ2-3 and V is TRBV5-1; 7 nucleotides agree with TRBD2. The CDR3 is 16 amino acids. CDR1 is SGHRS and CDR2 is YFSETQ in the germline V gene. The V gene end was trimmed by 2 bases and the J gene end by 6 bases; junction bases not matched to a gene: 12. In nucleotides, the CDR3 is TGCGCCAGCAGCTTCGGACTTGGCGGGAGACTGGATACGCAGTATTTT. Protein product: CASSFGLGGRLDTQYF.